Sequencing of this T cell receptor beta chain was carried out in a study of human T cells and chemical hapten exposure. Study information: Investigators sensitized around 2 cm by around 2 cm of upper inner arm skin with 2% DPC.

As to time point: patch test 2, 6 weeks after DPC sensitization. The treatment here: therapeutic diphenylcyclopropenone sensitization with weekly scalp DPC. The study enrolled 18 to 70-year-old alopecia patients suitable for DPC. CDR1 is LGHNA, CDR2 YNFKEQ, per germline. Trimming took off 0 bases at V and 8 bases at J, with 11 bases between the two ends. The CDR3 has 15 residues. Library preparation tagged each individual cDNA molecule with a unique molecular identifier. Per the original data handling: The median was approximately 89,000 TCRs per sample, ranging about 20,000 to 690,600. TCRdb itself ran the RACE reads through MiXCR, one entry per CDR3 protein. The V and J calls come from TCRdb's annotation, not from the publication. Among just over 350,000 distinct CDR3 sequences listed, roughly 6% were seen once.

Specimen: whole blood, collected in connection with sensitization to the hapten diphenylcyclopropenone (DPC). The chain uses TRBV4-2 and TRBJ1-6, with a tentative D call TRBD1 (6 bases). The receptor was isolated from a woman younger than 30 with alopecia areata. Some clones in this sample may be carry-over from other donors' samples. The CDR3 coding sequence is TGTGCCAGCAGCCAAGATTGGAACAGGGATTCACCCCTCCACTTT. Its protein product is CASSQDWNRDSPLHF.